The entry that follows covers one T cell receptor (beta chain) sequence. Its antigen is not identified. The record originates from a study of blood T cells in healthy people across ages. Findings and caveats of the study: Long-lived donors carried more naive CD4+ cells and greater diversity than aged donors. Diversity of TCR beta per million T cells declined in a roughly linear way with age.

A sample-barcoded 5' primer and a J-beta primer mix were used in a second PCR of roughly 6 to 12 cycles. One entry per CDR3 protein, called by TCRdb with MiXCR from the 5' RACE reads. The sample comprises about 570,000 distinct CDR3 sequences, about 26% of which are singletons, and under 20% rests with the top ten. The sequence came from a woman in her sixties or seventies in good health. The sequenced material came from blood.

CDR3 bases: TGTGCCAGCAGTTACTCGAGGGGGTTGCCCTACGAGCAGTACTTC. Protein product: CASSYSRGLPYEQYF. The chain links TRBV6-5 to TRBJ2-7; possibly TRBD1 for D (6 bases). Germline V gene lookup returns CDR1 MNHEY and CDR2 SVGAGI. Between the trimmed V and J ends, which lost 0 bases and 2 bases, there was a span of 11 bases. The CDR3 is made up of 15 amino acids.